Listed below are T cell receptor beta chains from one sample, sequenced in a study of neurological immune-mediated disorders. TCRdb reanalysed the 5' RACE reads using MiXCR and keeps one entry per CDR3 protein. The sample has approximately 31,000 distinct CDR3 sequences, approximately 4.3% seen once; the top ten hold under 30%. Sequenced input: PBMCs. These TCRs come from a man younger than 35 in good health. Each CDR3 is given with its conserved first and last residue. The D gene is left open where the match is weak. Size values are once, few and many counts, or a class for expanded clones, and some rows have none.

v_call	j_call	clone_size	d_call	cdr3_aa	cdr3_nt
TRBV12-3/TRBV12-4	TRBJ1-1	many	-	CASSLTDSMNTEAFF	TGTGCCAGCAGTTTGACGGATTCAATGAACACTGAAGCTTTCTTT
TRBV7-9	TRBJ1-1	medium-sized	-	CASSLENTEAFF	TGTGCCAGCAGCTTAGAGAACACTGAAGCTTTCTTT
TRBV18	TRBJ2-7	many	-	CASSLAEAGYEQYF	TGTGCCAGCTCACTAGCGGAGGCGGGATACGAGCAGTACTTC
TRBV5-1	TRBJ2-6	many	-	CASSPNSAGANVLTF	TGCGCCAGCAGCCCGAACAGTGCTGGGGCCAACGTCCTGACTTTC
TRBV6-1	TRBJ2-5	many	-	CASSVPVQETQYF	TGTGCCAGCAGTGTTCCAGTACAAGAGACCCAGTACTTC
TRBV12-3/TRBV12-4	TRBJ1-3	many	-	CASSLSENTIYF	TGTGCCAGCAGTTTAAGCGAAAACACCATATATTTT
TRBV15	TRBJ1-3	many	TRBD1	CATSRDTGAFSGNTIYF	TGTGCCACCAGCAGAGATACAGGGGCGTTCTCTGGAAACACCATATATTTT
TRBV4-1	TRBJ2-7	many	-	CASSPGAGTPYEQYF	TGCGCCAGCAGCCCGGGTGCAGGGACCCCCTACGAGCAGTACTTC
TRBV5-6	TRBJ2-1	many	-	CASSQDISSYNEQFF	TGTGCCAGCAGCCAGGACATAAGCTCCTACAATGAGCAGTTCTTC
TRBV25-1	TRBJ1-5	many	-	CASSPRDGVPQPQHF	TGTGCCAGCAGTCCCCGCGACGGGGTGCCTCAGCCCCAGCATTTT
TRBV7-9	TRBJ1-1	many	TRBD1	CASSWTGFGSTEAFF	TGTGCCAGCAGCTGGACAGGATTCGGATCCACTGAAGCTTTCTTT
TRBV20-1	TRBJ1-5	medium-sized	TRBD1	CSATPGTGGIQPQHF	TGCAGTGCTACACCTGGGACAGGGGGTATTCAGCCCCAGCATTTT
TRBV10-3	TRBJ2-3	many	TRBD2	CAISDPGTSGADTQYF	TGTGCCATCAGCGACCCCGGGACTAGCGGGGCAGATACGCAGTATTTT
TRBV5-1	TRBJ2-5	many	TRBD2	CASSTAWLAGRRLQETQYF	TGCGCCAGCAGCACCGCATGGCTAGCGGGGCGCAGATTACAAGAGACCCAGTACTTC
TRBV6-2/TRBV6-3	TRBJ1-5	many	-	CASSRSGAIKTQHF	TGTGCCAGCAGTAGGTCCGGGGCCATTAAGACCCAGCATTTT
TRBV5-1	TRBJ2-6	many	-	CASSLTVSGANVLTF	TGCGCCAGCAGCTTGACCGTCTCTGGGGCCAACGTCCTGACTTTC
TRBV20-1	TRBJ2-5	many	TRBD2	CSARRSGGSETQYF	TGCAGTGCTAGGCGTAGCGGGGGGTCAGAGACCCAGTACTTC
TRBV27	TRBJ1-2	many	-	CASTLKHPGTGGYTF	TGTGCCAGCACGCTCAAACACCCCGGGACCGGCGGCTACACCTTC
TRBV7-2	TRBJ1-5	many	-	CASSLGGGRSNQPQHF	TGTGCCAGCAGCTTAGGAGGGGGGCGCAGCAATCAGCCCCAGCATTTT
TRBV5-1	TRBJ2-1	few	TRBD2	CASSLARLAGGNEQFF	TGCGCCAGCAGCTTGGCCCGGCTAGCGGGGGGGAATGAGCAGTTCTTC
TRBV10-3	TRBJ2-7	many	TRBD2	CAIARGGESSYEQYF	TGTGCCATCGCCCGGGGAGGGGAGAGCTCCTACGAGCAGTACTTC
TRBV11-1	TRBJ2-5	many	-	CASSLDQTGGETQYF	TGTGCCAGCAGTCTAGACCAGACAGGAGGGGAGACCCAGTACTTC
TRBV6-2/TRBV6-3	TRBJ2-5	-	-	CNSSYAGRETQYF	TGTAACAGCAGTTACGCGGGACGGGAGACCCAGTACTTC
TRBV5-1	TRBJ2-7	-	TRBD1	CASSPGQGEDYEQYF	TGCGCCAGCAGCCCAGGACAGGGAGAGGACTACGAGCAGTACTTC
TRBV7-2	TRBJ1-3	few	-	CASSLPGNTIYF	TGTGCCAGCAGCTTACCTGGAAACACCATATATTTT
TRBV20-1	TRBJ1-1	many	-	CSARDGGAMNTEAFF	TGCAGTGCTAGAGATGGGGGCGCGATGAACACTGAAGCTTTCTTT
TRBV6-5	TRBJ1-6	many	-	CASRLDGINSPLHF	TGTGCCAGCAGGCTAGACGGGATTAATTCACCCCTCCACTTT
TRBV5-1	TRBJ2-2	many	TRBD1	CASRQGTENTGELFF	TGCGCCAGCAGGCAGGGGACAGAGAACACCGGGGAGCTGTTTTTT
TRBV4-1	TRBJ2-5	many	-	CASSQGARGRETQYF	TGCGCCAGCAGCCAAGGAGCCAGGGGAAGAGAGACCCAGTACTTC
TRBV5-1	TRBJ2-7	many	TRBD1	CASSLEGQGDEQYF	TGCGCCAGCAGCTTGGAGGGACAGGGGGACGAGCAGTACTTC
TRBV5-1	TRBJ2-1	many	-	CASSLHNNEQFF	TGCGCCAGCAGCTTGCATAACAATGAGCAGTTCTTC
TRBV5-1	TRBJ2-2	-	-	CASSTKAGTLTAGELFF	TGCGCCAGCAGCACGAAAGCCGGGACCCTGACTGCCGGGGAGCTGTTTTTT
TRBV5-1	TRBJ1-6	many	TRBD1	CASSPGQGKSPLHF	TGCGCCAGCAGCCCAGGACAGGGCAAGTCACCCCTCCACTTT
TRBV5-1	TRBJ2-1	many	-	CASSSGQDLFGEQFF	TGCGCCAGCAGCTCGGGACAAGATCTCTTTGGTGAGCAGTTCTTC
TRBV2	TRBJ2-2	many	-	CASSGAVNTGELFF	TGTGCCAGCAGTGGGGCAGTCAACACCGGGGAGCTGTTTTTT
TRBV5-4	TRBJ1-5	few	-	CASSLGLGRAQHF	TGTGCCAGCAGCTTGGGACTCGGGAGGGCCCAGCATTTT
TRBV7-3	TRBJ1-6	many	-	CASSLRGGGDNSPLHF	TGTGCCAGCAGCTTAAGGGGGGGAGGGGATAATTCACCCCTCCACTTT
TRBV5-1	TRBJ2-1	many	-	CASSLLGLLLSNEQFF	TGCGCCAGCAGCCTGCTCGGACTATTACTCTCCAATGAGCAGTTCTTC
TRBV20-1	TRBJ2-3	medium-sized	TRBD2	CSARAGTSGGRIGTQYF	TGCAGTGCTAGGGCCGGGACTAGCGGGGGCCGCATCGGTACGCAGTATTTT
TRBV5-1	TRBJ1-6	many	-	CASSQGPGNSPLHF	TGCGCCAGCAGCCAGGGACCTGGGAATTCACCCCTCCACTTT
TRBV7-6	TRBJ2-2	-	-	CASSYLGAGNTGELFF	TGTGCCAGCAGCTACCTGGGGGCGGGGAACACCGGGGAGCTGTTTTTT
TRBV20-1	TRBJ1-5	many	-	CSPGGAQNQPQHF	TGCAGCCCGGGGGGGGCCCAGAATCAGCCCCAGCATTTT
TRBV20-1	TRBJ2-1	many	-	CSARLSTWDEQFF	TGCAGTGCTAGACTCAGTACCTGGGATGAGCAGTTCTTC
TRBV6-5	TRBJ2-1	many	-	CASSDGLHNEQFF	TGTGCCAGCAGTGACGGACTGCACAATGAGCAGTTCTTC
TRBV20-1	TRBJ1-1	many	TRBD1	CSAPDRVNTEAFF	TGCAGTGCTCCCGACAGGGTGAACACTGAAGCTTTCTTT
TRBV7-9	TRBJ2-7	many	-	CASSLGANRASTYEQYF	TGTGCCAGCAGCTTGGGGGCCAACAGAGCTTCTACCTACGAGCAGTACTTC
TRBV7-9	TRBJ1-1	many	TRBD1	CASSYTTGGNTEAFF	TGTGCCAGCAGCTATACGACAGGGGGGAACACTGAAGCTTTCTTT
TRBV10-3	TRBJ2-7	-	-	CAISESRSYEQYF	TGTGCCATCAGTGAGTCGAGGTCCTACGAGCAGTACTTC
TRBV11-2	TRBJ2-5	many	-	CASSLGPTVGTQYF	TGTGCCAGCAGCTTAGGTCCAACTGTGGGGACCCAGTACTTC
TRBV18	TRBJ1-1	many	-	CASSLTGGTEAFF	TGTGCCAGCTCACTTACGGGAGGCACTGAAGCTTTCTTT
TRBV20-1	TRBJ2-1	many	TRBD2	CSARSGGSSYNEQFF	TGCAGTGCTAGATCGGGGGGAAGCTCCTACAATGAGCAGTTCTTC
TRBV7-9	TRBJ2-3	many	TRBD2	CASSRMGSGGVSDTQYF	TGTGCCAGCAGTCGTATGGGTAGCGGGGGTGTCTCAGATACGCAGTATTTT